The 12 T cell receptor beta chains given below trace back to one sample, sequenced in a study of blood T cell repertoires in COVID-19. TCRdb keeps only in-frame clones here, not all; method: immunoSEQ multiplex PCR. This sample has some 250,000 clones, with roughly four fifths found just once. The sequenced material came from peripheral blood. The origin of the receptors is a man in his thirties or forties who had recovered from COVID-19.

The CDR3 nucleotides read TGCAGCGTCCAACTCCTCCAATACAATGAGCAGTTCTTC. It is translated as CSVQLLQYNEQFF. The rearrangement joins TRBV29-1 to TRBJ2-1, with no clear D. This CDR3 has 13 amino acids. V gave up 6 bases and J gave up 4 bases, with 13 bases separating them. Per germline, CDR1 SQVTM and CDR2 ANQGSEA.

The chain carries TRBV2 and TRBJ1-5; no clear D gene. The V gene lost 6 bases and the J gene lost 7 bases, with 19 bases spanning the gap. CDR3 length equals 15 residues. Germline V gene sequence: CDR1 SNHLY, CDR2 FYNNEI. The CDR3 DNA reads as TGTGCCAGCAGCGGCGATAGGCCAGGTTTGCAGCCCCAGCATTTT. Amino acids: CASSGDRPGLQPQHF.

In this sample, this clone turned up a few times. The chain recombines TRBV4-1 with TRBJ1-5; D is unclear. Trimming pared 0 bases from V and 4 bases from J, leaving 7 bases between. In germline, CDR1 is MGHRA, CDR2 YSYEKL. The CDR3 has 14 amino acids. The CDR3 spells CASSQEAQNQPQHF. For the CDR3, the DNA is TGCGCCAGCAGCCAAGAGGCTCAGAATCAGCCCCAGCATTTT.

The V and J genes are TRBV7-2 and TRBJ2-7, with TRBD1 matching 9 bases. CDR3 length equals 14 residues. V lost 4 bases to trimming and J lost 3 bases; unmatched junction nucleotides: 4. Germline V CDR1 and CDR2: SGHTA, FQGNSA. CDR3 in DNA: TGTGCCAGCAGCTCCGGGACAGGGTACTACGAGCAGTACTTC. Protein product: CASSSGTGYYEQYF.

The gene calls are TRBV5-6 and TRBJ1-4, with 7 bases that match TRBD1. V lost 0 bases, J lost 7 bases, and 3 bases stayed unmatched. Germline assignment: CDR1 SGHDT and CDR2 YYEEEE. The CDR3 spans 14 residues. The CDR3 region has the DNA TGTGCCAGCAGCTTGGTAGGGGGCGTTGAAAAACTGTTTTTT. Protein: CASSLVGGVEKLFF.

This chain connects TRBV4-2 to TRBJ2-1; TRBD2 matches 9 bases. The CDR3 length is 15 residues. Germline CDR1 reads LGHNA; CDR2 reads YNFKEQ. Germline trimming cut 4 bases from V and 6 bases from J; bases unmatched to any gene: 7. CDR3 protein: CASSRAAGGRNEQFF. The CDR3 DNA sequence: TGTGCCAGCAGCCGAGCCGCGGGGGGGCGCAATGAGCAGTTCTTC.

The chain uses TRBV7-2 and TRBJ1-2, with D unclear. V was clipped by 3 bases and J by 4 bases, with 18 bases between them. Germline V gene sequence: CDR1 SGHTA, CDR2 FQGNSA. There are 16 residues in the CDR3. The CDR3 region has the DNA TGTGCCAGCAGCTTTCGCCCGGATCCTGGGAGCTATGGCTACACCTTC. Its translation is CASSFRPDPGSYGYTF.

The chain carries TRBV29-1 and TRBJ2-1; D unresolved. The CDR3 runs 9 residues. Trimming cost V 5 bases and J 8 bases, with 4 bases left between them. CDR1 is SQVTM, CDR2 ANQGSEA, per germline. CDR3 in DNA: TGCAGCGTTTCAGATGAGCAGTTCTTC. As protein: CSVSDEQFF.

This clone was counted between two and nine times. This chain links TRBV7-9 with TRBJ2-1; 7 bases fit TRBD1. V lost 6 bases, J lost 5 bases, and 7 bases stayed unmatched. This CDR3 spans 14 amino acids. Germline V gene sequence: CDR1 SEHNR, CDR2 FQNEAQ (reference sequence). The CDR3 reads CASSRQGADNEQFF. In nucleotides, the CDR3 is TGTGCCAGCAGTCGACAGGGAGCGGACAATGAGCAGTTCTTC.

As to this clone: Germline and junction disagree at one end, which may indicate a read error. This chain connects TRBV2 to TRBJ1-2, with 7 bases lining up with TRBD1. Per the germline V gene, CDR1 is SNHLY and CDR2 is FYNNEI. The CDR3 consists of 14 residues. The chain's CDR3 is CASREEQGNYGYTF. The CDR3 nucleotides are TGTGCCAGCAGGGAAGAACAGGGGAACTATGGCTACACCTTC.

The V call is TRBV19, the J call TRBJ2-3; tentative D call: TRBD2 (7 bases). The CDR3 runs 15 residues. The V end was cut by 8 bases, the J end by 0 bases, with 15 bases between. The germline gives CDR1 LNHDA, CDR2 SQIVND (reference sequence). This CDR3 is CASGGGGASTDTQYF. The CDR3 DNA reads as TGTGCCAGTGGAGGGGGGGGAGCTAGCACAGATACGCAGTATTTT.

The chain recombines TRBV4-1 with TRBJ2-4; 8 nucleotides line up with TRBD1. The CDR3 has 17 residues. Losses at the gene ends were 1 base for V and 3 bases for J; bases not matched to a gene: 8. CDR1 is MGHRA, CDR2 YSYEKL, per germline. DNA of the CDR3: TGCGCCAGCAGCCAAGTCCTGGACAGGGAAGGCAAAAACATTCAGTACTTC. Translated: CASSQVLDREGKNIQYF.